What follows are 21 T cell receptor beta chains derived from one specimen sequenced in a study of shared clonotypes between healthy human individuals. Generated by immunoSEQ multiplex PCR, the TCRdb table keeps only in-frame clones and is missing some. The repertoire includes roughly 530,000 clones, 96% of them detected once, and 0.06% sits in the top ten. Sequencing was done on a sample of naive CD4+ T cells sorted from blood. Described subset: CD45RA+ positively selected. Receptors originate from a woman in her 30s in good health.

The genes are TRBV28 and TRBJ1-2, with a tentative D call TRBD1 (5 bases). The V gene's germline CDR1 is MDHEN and CDR2 SYDVKM. Between the trimmed V and J ends, which lost 3 bases and 4 bases, there was a span of 9 bases. CDR3 length: 13 residues. For the CDR3, the DNA is TGTGCCAGCAGTTTTAGCCAGGGCTATGGCTACACCTTC. This gives the protein CASSFSQGYGYTF.

The rearrangement joins TRBV18 to TRBJ2-7; 7 bases are a match to TRBD1. This CDR3 spans 14 amino acids. Germline CDR1 reads KGHSH; CDR2 reads LQKENI. Losses at the gene ends were 3 bases for V and 3 bases for J; bases not matched to a gene: 5. Here the CDR3 reads CASSPADRVYEQYF. The CDR3 nucleotides are TGTGCCAGCTCACCTGCTGACAGGGTCTACGAGCAGTACTTC.

The chain links TRBV18 to TRBJ2-1, with 9 nucleotides matching TRBD2. This CDR3 comprises 15 residues. V lost 3 bases, J lost 8 bases, and 8 bases stayed unmatched. The germline V gene encodes CDR1 KGHSH and CDR2 LQKENI. The DNA of the CDR3 is TGTGCCAGCTCACCGGTAGCGGGAGAGGGGTATGAGCAGTTCTTC. Encoded protein: CASSPVAGEGYEQFF. The complete variable domain, with remaining parts taken from reference TRBV18 and TRBJ2-1, reads NAGVMQNPRHLVRRRGQEARLRCSPMKGHSHVYWYRQLPEEGLKFMVYLQKENIIDESGMPKERFSAEFPKEGPSILRIQQVVRGDSAAYFCASSPVAGEGYEQFFGPGTRLTVL.

The J gene is TRBJ1-3, the V gene TRBV10-3, with 7 bases aligning to TRBD1. Germline V CDR1 and CDR2: ENHRY, SYGVKD. This CDR3 comprises 13 residues. The junction had 1 base not matched to a gene; V was cut back by 4 bases and J by 4 bases. CDR3 in DNA: TGTGCCATCAGTGGGACAGGAGGAAACACCATATATTTT. Translating gives CAISGTGGNTIYF.

This clone has a single count. The chain combines TRBV19 with TRBJ1-1; D unresolved. V shed 6 bases and J shed 4 bases, with 9 bases lying between them. The germline V gene has CDR1 LNHDA and CDR2 SQIVND (reference sequence). The CDR3 is 12 amino acids. In DNA, the CDR3 is TGTGCCAGTAGGCACCCTAGCACTGAAGCTTTCTTT. Residues: CASRHPSTEAFF.

This clone occurred once. The gene calls are TRBV2 and TRBJ2-3, with no clear D. From germline, CDR1 is SNHLY and CDR2 FYNNEI. This CDR3 contains 11 residues. The germline V and J ends were trimmed by 5 bases and 5 bases, with 5 bases remaining between them. CDR3 nucleotides: TGTGCCAGCAGTTTAATAGATACGCAGTATTTT. Translating gives CASSLIDTQYF.

For the CDR3, the DNA is TGTGCCAGCGGCGGGACACCCAACTACGAGCAGTACTTC. This sequence encodes CASGGTPNYEQYF. The chain joins TRBV28 to TRBJ2-7, with D perhaps matching TRBD1 or TRBD2 (6 bases each). The CDR3 length is 13 residues. V lost 8 bases and J lost 3, with 14 bases in between. Germline V CDR1 and CDR2: MDHEN, SYDVKM.

V gene TRBV6-1 combines with J gene TRBJ2-7; no firm D call. CDR1 and CDR2 (germline): MNHNS, SASEGT. The CDR3 is 14 residues long. V lost 4 bases to trimming and J lost 3 bases, with 13 bases between them. The chain's CDR3 is CASSASANNYEQYF. The CDR3, as DNA: TGTGCCAGCAGTGCGAGCGCTAATAACTACGAGCAGTACTTC.

The chain links TRBV19 to TRBJ2-3; D ambiguous. CDR3 length: 15 residues. Trimming cost V 7 bases and J 4 bases, with 18 bases left between them. Germline assignment: CDR1 LNHDA and CDR2 SQIVND (reference sequence). This CDR3 reads CASTRSGFWADTQYF. DNA of the CDR3: TGTGCCAGTACTAGGTCCGGGTTCTGGGCAGATACGCAGTATTTT.

Regarding this clone: In the same sample, other DNA sequences code for this CDR3. This chain uses TRBV4-1 with TRBJ2-2; 16 bases match TRBD2. CDR1 and CDR2 from the germline V gene are MGHRA and YSYEKL. With V trimmed by 3 bases and J by 4 bases, 5 bases remained unmatched. The CDR3 extends over 18 amino acids. The CDR3 protein is CASSQPGLAGGPTGELFF. The DNA of the CDR3 is TGCGCCAGCAGCCAGCCGGGACTAGCGGGAGGGCCCACCGGGGAGCTGTTTTTT.

The chain recombines TRBV5-1 with TRBJ2-6; 7 nucleotides align to TRBD1. This CDR3 is 16 amino acids long. Germline V gene sequence: CDR1 SGHRS, CDR2 YFSETQ. V lost 4 bases, J lost 0 bases, and 4 bases stayed unmatched. The CDR3 spells CASSADRLSGANVLTF. In DNA form, the CDR3 reads TGCGCCAGCAGCGCGGACAGGCTCTCTGGGGCCAACGTCCTGACTTTC.

V gene TRBV28 combines with J gene TRBJ2-5; TRBD1 aligns across 7 bases. Germline CDR1 is MDHEN and CDR2 is SYDVKM. CDR3 size: 16 residues. V lost 3 bases to trimming and J lost 9 bases; unmatched junction nucleotides: 16. CDR3 sequence reads: CASSLVSRGYLGAQYF. The CDR3 DNA reads TGTGCCAGCAGTTTGGTGAGCAGGGGGTACCTCGGGGCCCAGTACTTC.

This clone was recorded once. The chain recombines TRBV5-4 with TRBJ2-7; TRBD2 agrees at 8 bases. V lost 1 base and J lost 2; bases outside the gene matches: 5. There are 15 residues in the CDR3. CDR1 is SGHNT and CDR2 is YYREEE in the germline V gene (reference sequence). CDR3 in amino acids: CASSLYTSGTYEQYF. In DNA, the CDR3 is TGTGCCAGCAGCTTGTATACTAGCGGAACCTACGAGCAGTACTTC.

This sequence joins TRBV7-2 and TRBJ2-3; 7 bases are a match to TRBD2. The CDR3 runs 14 residues. Germline trimming cut 5 bases from V and 4 bases from J; bases unmatched to any gene: 6. Per the germline V gene, CDR1 is SGHTA and CDR2 is FQGNSA. CDR3 sequence (DNA): TGTGCCAGCAGCCCACGACGGGGGGCAGATACGCAGTATTTT. This translates into CASSPRRGADTQYF.

Here the CDR3 DNA reads TGTGCCAGCAGCTTCCAGGGGTTGTCGAACTATGGCTACACCTTC. It translates to CASSFQGLSNYGYTF. The genes are TRBV5-6 and TRBJ1-2; weak D call: TRBD1 (6 bases). Germline CDR1 is SGHDT and CDR2 is YYEEEE. Trimming removed 2 bases at V and 2 bases at J, with 13 bases between. The CDR3 covers 15 residues.

The chain combines TRBV7-7 with TRBJ2-5; weak D call: TRBD1 (5 bases). This CDR3 is 14 amino acids long. The germline V gene has CDR1 SSHAT and CDR2 FNYEAQ (reference sequence). Deletions cut 1 base from V and 3 bases from J, with 9 bases between. This CDR3 is CASSLGTLEETQYF. CDR3 DNA: TGTGCCAGCAGCTTAGGGACACTGGAAGAGACCCAGTACTTC.

V and J are TRBV25-1 and TRBJ2-3, with TRBD2 matching over 7 bases. Trimming removed 3 bases from V and 3 bases from J; junction bases left unmatched: 0. The CDR3 runs to 13 residues. Germline CDR1 MGHDK, CDR2 SYGVNS. The CDR3 bases are TGTGCCAGCAGTGACGGGGGGACAGATACGCAGTATTTT. Its protein is CASSDGGTDTQYF.

The rearrangement links TRBV6-1 to TRBJ1-5, with 7 bases identical to TRBD1. The V gene end was trimmed by 6 bases and the J gene end by 4 bases; junction bases not matched to a gene: 6. Looked up from germline, CDR1 is MNHNS and CDR2 is SASEGT. This CDR3 is 14 amino acids long. For the CDR3, the DNA is TGTGCCAGCAGCAGTCAGGACAGGAATCAGCCCCAGCATTTT. Translating gives CASSSQDRNQPQHF.

The chain links TRBV4-2 to TRBJ2-5; TRBD2 aligns across 8 bases. TRBJ2-7 explains the end of the DNA better; the J call may be wrong. The germline CDR1 and CDR2 sequences are LGHNA and YNFKEQ. This CDR3 contains 14 residues. CDR3 nucleotides: TGTGCCAGCAGCCAACCGGGAGGGGCCTACGAGCAGTACTTC. Residues: CASSQPGGAYEQYF.

The genes are TRBV5-1 and TRBJ2-3; no clear D. The germline V gene encodes CDR1 SGHRS and CDR2 YFSETQ. CDR3 length equals 15 residues. Between the trimmed V and J ends, which lost 1 base and 0 bases, there was a span of 9 bases. CDR3 DNA: TGCGCCAGCAGCTTGATTCCGGCAAGCACAGATACGCAGTATTTT. Encoded protein: CASSLIPASTDTQYF.

The rearrangement links TRBV5-1 to TRBJ2-5, with 8 nucleotides matching TRBD1. The CDR3 loop spans 16 amino acids. With V trimmed by 0 bases and J by 5 bases, 9 bases remained unmatched. Germline V gene sequence: CDR1 SGHRS, CDR2 YFSETQ. CDR3 sequence: CASSLVIRGRGETQYF. Here the CDR3 DNA reads TGCGCCAGCAGCTTGGTAATCAGGGGGCGTGGGGAGACCCAGTACTTC.